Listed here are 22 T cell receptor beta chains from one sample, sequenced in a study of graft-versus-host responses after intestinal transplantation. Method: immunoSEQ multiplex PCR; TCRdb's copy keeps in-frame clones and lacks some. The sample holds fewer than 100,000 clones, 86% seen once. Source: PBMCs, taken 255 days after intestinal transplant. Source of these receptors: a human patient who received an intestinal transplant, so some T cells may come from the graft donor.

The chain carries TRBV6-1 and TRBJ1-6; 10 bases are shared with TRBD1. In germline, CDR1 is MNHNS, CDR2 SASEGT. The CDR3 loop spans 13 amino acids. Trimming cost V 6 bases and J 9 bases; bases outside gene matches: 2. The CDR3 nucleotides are TGTGCCAGCAGGGACAGGGGGGCTTCACCCCTCCACTTT. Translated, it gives CASRDRGASPLHF.

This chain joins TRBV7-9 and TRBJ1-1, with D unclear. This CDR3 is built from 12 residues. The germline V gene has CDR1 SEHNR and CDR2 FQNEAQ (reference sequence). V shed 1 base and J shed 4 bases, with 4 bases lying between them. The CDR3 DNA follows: TGTGCCAGCAGCTTAGACAGCACTGAAGCTTTCTTT. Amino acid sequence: CASSLDSTEAFF.

The DNA of the CDR3 is TGTGCCAGCAGTTACTCCCCAGGGGGCCGGGACTATGGCTACACCTTC. It specifies CASSYSPGGRDYGYTF. V and J are TRBV6-5 and TRBJ1-2; TRBD1 matches at 8 bases. After removal of 0 bases from V and 3 bases from J, the junction contained 6 bases not matched to a gene. CDR1 and CDR2 (germline): MNHEY, SVGAGI. The CDR3 sequence is 16 residues long.

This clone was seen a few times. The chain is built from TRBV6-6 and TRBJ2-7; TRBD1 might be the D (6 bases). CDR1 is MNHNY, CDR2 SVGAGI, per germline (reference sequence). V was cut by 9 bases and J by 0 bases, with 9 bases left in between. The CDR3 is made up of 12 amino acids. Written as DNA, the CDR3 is TGTGCCAGTGGGACAAACTCCTACGAGCAGTACTTC. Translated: CASGTNSYEQYF.

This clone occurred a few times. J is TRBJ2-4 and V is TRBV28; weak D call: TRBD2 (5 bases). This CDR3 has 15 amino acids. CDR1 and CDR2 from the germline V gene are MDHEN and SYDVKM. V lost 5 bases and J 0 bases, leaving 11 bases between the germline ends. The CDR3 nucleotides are TGTGCCAGCAGTCCAGCTGGACTAGCCAAAAACATTCAGTACTTC. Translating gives CASSPAGLAKNIQYF.

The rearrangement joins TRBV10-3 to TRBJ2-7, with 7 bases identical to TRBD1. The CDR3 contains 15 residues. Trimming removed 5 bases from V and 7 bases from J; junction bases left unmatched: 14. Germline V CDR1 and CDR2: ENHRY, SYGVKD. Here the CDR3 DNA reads TGTGCCATCAGTCAACTACAGGGGACCATTGGGGAGCAGTACTTC. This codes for CAISQLQGTIGEQYF.

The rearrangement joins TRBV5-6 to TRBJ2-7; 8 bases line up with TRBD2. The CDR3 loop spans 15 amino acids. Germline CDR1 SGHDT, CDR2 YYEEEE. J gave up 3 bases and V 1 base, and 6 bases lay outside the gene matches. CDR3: CASSLPIAGSYEQYF. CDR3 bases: TGTGCCAGCAGCTTGCCTATAGCGGGAAGCTACGAGCAGTACTTC. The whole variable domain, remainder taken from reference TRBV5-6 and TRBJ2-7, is DAGVTQSPTHLIKTRGQQVTLRCSPKSGHDTVSWYQQALGQGPQFIFQYYEEEERQRGNFPDRFSGHQFPNYSSELNVNALLLGDSALYLCASSLPIAGSYEQYFGPGTRLTVT.

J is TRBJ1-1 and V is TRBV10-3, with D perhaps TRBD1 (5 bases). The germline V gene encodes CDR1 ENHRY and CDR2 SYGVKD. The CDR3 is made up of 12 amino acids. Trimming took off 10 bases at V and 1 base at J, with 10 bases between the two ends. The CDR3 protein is CATGTANTEAFF. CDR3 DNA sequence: TGTGCCACTGGGACGGCGAACACTGAAGCTTTCTTT.

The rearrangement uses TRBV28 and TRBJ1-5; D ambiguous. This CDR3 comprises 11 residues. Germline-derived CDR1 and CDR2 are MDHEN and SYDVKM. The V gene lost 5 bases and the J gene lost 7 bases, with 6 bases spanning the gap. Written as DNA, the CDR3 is TGTGCCAGCAGTAACGGGCAGCCCCAGCATTTT. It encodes CASSNGQPQHF.

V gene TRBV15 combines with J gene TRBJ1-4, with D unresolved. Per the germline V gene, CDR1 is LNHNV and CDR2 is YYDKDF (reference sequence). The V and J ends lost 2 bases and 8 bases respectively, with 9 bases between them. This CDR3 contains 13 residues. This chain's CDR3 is CATSRHPEEKLFF. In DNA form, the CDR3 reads TGTGCCACCAGCAGACACCCGGAGGAAAAACTGTTTTTT.

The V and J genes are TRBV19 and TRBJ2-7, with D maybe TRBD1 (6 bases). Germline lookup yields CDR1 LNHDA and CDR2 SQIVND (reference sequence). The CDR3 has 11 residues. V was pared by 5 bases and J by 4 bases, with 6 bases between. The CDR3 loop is CASSQGYEQYF. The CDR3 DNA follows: TGTGCCAGTAGTCAGGGGTACGAGCAGTACTTC.

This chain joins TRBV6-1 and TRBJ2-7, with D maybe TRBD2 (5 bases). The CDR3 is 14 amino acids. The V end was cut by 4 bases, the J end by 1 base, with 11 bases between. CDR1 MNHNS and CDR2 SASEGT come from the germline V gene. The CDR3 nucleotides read TGTGCCAGCAGTGTCCCGGGATCTTCCTACGAGCAGTACTTC. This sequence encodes CASSVPGSSYEQYF.

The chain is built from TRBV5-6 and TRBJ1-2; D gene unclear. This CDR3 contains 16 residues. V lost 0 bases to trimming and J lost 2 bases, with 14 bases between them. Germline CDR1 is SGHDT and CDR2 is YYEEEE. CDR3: CASSLAFGQVNYGYTF. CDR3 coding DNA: TGTGCCAGCAGCTTGGCCTTTGGGCAAGTAAACTATGGCTACACCTTC.

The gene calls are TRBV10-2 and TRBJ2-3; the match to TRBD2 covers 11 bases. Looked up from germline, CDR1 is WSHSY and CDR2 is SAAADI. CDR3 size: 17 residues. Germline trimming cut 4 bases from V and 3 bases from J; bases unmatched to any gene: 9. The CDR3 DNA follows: TGCGCCAGCAGTGGGGGTAGCGGGGGGGCAGGGACAGATACGCAGTATTTT. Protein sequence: CASSGGSGGAGTDTQYF.

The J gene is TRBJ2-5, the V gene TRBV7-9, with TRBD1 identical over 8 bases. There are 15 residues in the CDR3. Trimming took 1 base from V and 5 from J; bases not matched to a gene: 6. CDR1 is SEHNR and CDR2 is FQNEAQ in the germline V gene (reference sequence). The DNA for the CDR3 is TGTGCCAGCAGCTTAGTCGGCAGGGGGCATGAGACCCAGTACTTC. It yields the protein CASSLVGRGHETQYF. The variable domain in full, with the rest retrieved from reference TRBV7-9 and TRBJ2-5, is DTGVSQNPRHKITKRGQNVTFRCDPISEHNRLYWYRQTLGQGPEFLTYFQNEAQLEKSRLLSDRFSAERPKGSFSTLEIQRTEQGDSAMYLCASSLVGRGHETQYFGPGTRLLVL.

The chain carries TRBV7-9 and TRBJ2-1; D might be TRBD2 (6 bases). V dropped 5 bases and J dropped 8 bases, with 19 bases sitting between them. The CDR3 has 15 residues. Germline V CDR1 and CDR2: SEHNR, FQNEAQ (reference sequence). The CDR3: CASSPAGAPGDEQFF. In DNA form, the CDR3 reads TGTGCCAGCAGCCCGGCTGGCGCCCCGGGGGATGAGCAGTTCTTC.

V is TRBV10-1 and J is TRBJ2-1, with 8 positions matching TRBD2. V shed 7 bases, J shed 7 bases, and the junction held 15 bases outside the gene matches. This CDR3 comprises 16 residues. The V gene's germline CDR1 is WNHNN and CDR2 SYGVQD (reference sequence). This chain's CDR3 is CASTEIGPGTSNEQFF. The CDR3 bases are TGCGCCAGCACCGAGATAGGTCCCGGGACTAGTAATGAGCAGTTCTTC.

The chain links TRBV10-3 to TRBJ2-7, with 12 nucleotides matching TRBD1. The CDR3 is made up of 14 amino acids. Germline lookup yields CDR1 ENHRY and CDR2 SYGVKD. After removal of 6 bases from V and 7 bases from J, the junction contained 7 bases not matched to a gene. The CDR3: CAIRPGQGAGEQYF. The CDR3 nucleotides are TGTGCCATCAGACCGGGACAGGGGGCGGGTGAGCAGTACTTC.

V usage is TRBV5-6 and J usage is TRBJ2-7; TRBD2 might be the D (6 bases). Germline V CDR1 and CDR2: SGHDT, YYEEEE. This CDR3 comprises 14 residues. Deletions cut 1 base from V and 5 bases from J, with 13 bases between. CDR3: CASSLPRGRDEQYF. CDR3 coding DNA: TGTGCCAGCAGCTTGCCGCGGGGCCGGGACGAGCAGTACTTC.

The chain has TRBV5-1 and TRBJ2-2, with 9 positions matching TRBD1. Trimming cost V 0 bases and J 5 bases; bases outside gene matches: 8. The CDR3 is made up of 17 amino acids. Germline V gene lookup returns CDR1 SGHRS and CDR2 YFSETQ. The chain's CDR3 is CASSLAYRGPGTGELFF. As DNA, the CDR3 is TGCGCCAGCAGCTTGGCATACAGGGGGCCAGGGACCGGGGAGCTGTTTTTT.

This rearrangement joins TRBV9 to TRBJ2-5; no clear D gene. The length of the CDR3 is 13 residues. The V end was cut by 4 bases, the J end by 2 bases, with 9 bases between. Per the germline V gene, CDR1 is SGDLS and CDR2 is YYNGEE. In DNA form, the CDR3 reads TGTGCCAGCAGCTCCGGACGGCAAGAGACCCAGTACTTC. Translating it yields CASSSGRQETQYF.

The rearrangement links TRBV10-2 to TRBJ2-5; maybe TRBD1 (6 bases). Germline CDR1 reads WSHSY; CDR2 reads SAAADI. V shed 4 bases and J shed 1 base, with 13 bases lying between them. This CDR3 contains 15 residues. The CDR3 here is CASSGPRDIQETQYF. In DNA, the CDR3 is TGCGCCAGCAGTGGCCCCCGGGACATCCAAGAGACCCAGTACTTC.